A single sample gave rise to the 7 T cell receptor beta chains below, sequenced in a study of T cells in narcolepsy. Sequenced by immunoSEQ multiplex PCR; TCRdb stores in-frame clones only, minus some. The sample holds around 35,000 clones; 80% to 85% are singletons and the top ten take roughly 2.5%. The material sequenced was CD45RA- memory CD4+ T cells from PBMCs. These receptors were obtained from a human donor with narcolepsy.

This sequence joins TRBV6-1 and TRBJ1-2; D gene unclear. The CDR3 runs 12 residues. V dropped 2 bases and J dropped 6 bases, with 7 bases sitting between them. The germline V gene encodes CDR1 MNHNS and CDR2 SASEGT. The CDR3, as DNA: TGTGCCAGCAGTGAATCTGGGAATGGCTACACCTTC. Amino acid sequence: CASSESGNGYTF.

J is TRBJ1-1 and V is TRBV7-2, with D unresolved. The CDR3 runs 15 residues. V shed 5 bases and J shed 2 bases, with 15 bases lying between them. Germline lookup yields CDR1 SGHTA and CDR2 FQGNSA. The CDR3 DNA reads TGTGCCAGCAGCCCTTGGGAGCTGTCTAACACTGAAGCTTTCTTT. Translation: CASSPWELSNTEAFF.

The CDR3 coding sequence is TGCGCCAGCAAGTCATCCCCCAAGGAAAAACTGTTTTTT. Its translation is CASKSSPKEKLFF. The chain uses TRBV5-1 and TRBJ1-4; D is uncertain. Per the germline V gene, CDR1 is SGHRS and CDR2 is YFSETQ. With 6 bases removed from V and 8 bases from J, the gap between germline ends came to 14 bases. The length of the CDR3 is 13 residues.

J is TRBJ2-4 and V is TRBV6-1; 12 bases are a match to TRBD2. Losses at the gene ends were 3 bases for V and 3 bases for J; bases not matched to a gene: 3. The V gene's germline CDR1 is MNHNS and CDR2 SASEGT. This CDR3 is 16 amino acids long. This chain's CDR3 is CASSETSGSVKNIQYF. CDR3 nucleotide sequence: TGTGCCAGCAGTGAGACTAGCGGGAGCGTCAAAAACATTCAGTACTTC.

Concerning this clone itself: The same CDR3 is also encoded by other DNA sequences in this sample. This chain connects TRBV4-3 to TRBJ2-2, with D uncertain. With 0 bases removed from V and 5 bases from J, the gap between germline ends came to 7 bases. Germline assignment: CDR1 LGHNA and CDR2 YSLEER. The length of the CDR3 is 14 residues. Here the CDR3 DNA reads TGCGCCAGCAGCCAAGATCTGGGGACCGGGGAGCTGTTTTTT. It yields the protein CASSQDLGTGELFF.

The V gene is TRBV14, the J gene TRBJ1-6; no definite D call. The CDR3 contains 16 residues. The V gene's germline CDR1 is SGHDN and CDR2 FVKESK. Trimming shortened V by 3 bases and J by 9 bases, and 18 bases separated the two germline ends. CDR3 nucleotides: TGTGCCAGCAGCCACTTGGGCGAACCCCTTTCTTCACCCCTCCACTTT. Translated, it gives CASSHLGEPLSSPLHF.

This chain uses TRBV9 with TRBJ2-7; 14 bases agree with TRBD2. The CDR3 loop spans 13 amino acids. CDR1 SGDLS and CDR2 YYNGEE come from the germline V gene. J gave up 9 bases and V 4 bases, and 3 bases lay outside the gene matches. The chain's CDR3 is CASSPGTSGRQYF. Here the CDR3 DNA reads TGTGCCAGCAGCCCTGGGACTAGCGGGAGGCAGTACTTC.